Presented here are 17 T cell receptor beta chains from one specimen sequenced in a study of blood T cell repertoires in COVID-19. Assay: immunoSEQ multiplex PCR; the TCRdb copy retains only in-frame clones and omits some. The data hold 100,000 to 150,000 clones, with around 89% observed a single time. The sample comprised peripheral blood. The receptors stem from a man aged 45 to 65 with active or convalescent COVID-19.

The chain carries TRBV19 and TRBJ1-1; 7 bases match TRBD1. The germline V gene has CDR1 LNHDA and CDR2 SQIVND (reference sequence). The CDR3 consists of 12 residues. V shed 4 bases, J shed 10 bases, and the junction held 6 bases outside the gene matches. CDR3 region: CASSRTSGGAFF. DNA of the CDR3: TGTGCCAGTAGTAGGACCTCAGGGGGAGCTTTCTTT.

The CDR3 loop is CASSLYSEQYF. In DNA form, the CDR3 reads TGTGCCAGCAGTTTATATAGCGAGCAGTACTTC. The V call is TRBV12-3 or TRBV12-4, the J call TRBJ2-7; D is ambiguous. Trimming left V 2 bases short and J 6 bases short, with 5 bases between. The CDR3 length is 11 residues.

This clone was counted only a few times. The chain carries TRBV15 and TRBJ2-7; D gene uncertain. V lost 0 bases, J lost 7 bases, and 10 bases lay in between. Germline values: CDR1 LNHNV, CDR2 YYDKDF (reference sequence). This CDR3 is 13 amino acids long. The CDR3 DNA is TGTGCCACCAGCAGAGATCTCACCGGGGAGCAGTACTTC. Encoded protein: CATSRDLTGEQYF.

V usage is TRBV19 and J usage is TRBJ1-5; D may be TRBD1 (5 bases). The ends were cut back, 1 base at V and 0 bases at J, with 10 bases in the middle. This CDR3 is 16 amino acids long. The V gene's germline CDR1 is LNHDA and CDR2 SQIVND (reference sequence). Written as DNA, the CDR3 is TGTGCCAGTAGTATAGTGGCAGGGATTAGCAATCAGCCCCAGCATTTT. Translated, it gives CASSIVAGISNQPQHF.

The chain combines TRBV7-2 with TRBJ2-7; no clear D gene. The V gene's germline CDR1 is SGHTA and CDR2 FQGNSA. CDR3 length equals 13 residues. V was shortened by 0 bases and J by 5 bases, with 8 bases between the two germline ends. CDR3: CASSLAYPDEQYF. CDR3 DNA: TGTGCCAGCAGCTTAGCGTACCCGGACGAGCAGTACTTC.

This chain uses TRBV10-2 with TRBJ2-5, with 8 positions matching TRBD1. With V trimmed by 8 bases and J by 2 bases, 7 bases remained unmatched. Germline loops: CDR1 WSHSY, CDR2 SAAADI. The CDR3 covers 14 residues. DNA of the CDR3: TGCGCCAGCCAACGTCGGGACAGGCAAGAGACCCAGTACTTC. Its translation: CASQRRDRQETQYF.

This chain links TRBV20-1 with TRBJ2-3; weak D call: TRBD2 (6 bases). Germline values: CDR1 DFQATT, CDR2 SNEGSKA (reference sequence). CDR3 length: 14 residues. V was trimmed by 3 bases and J by 4 bases, leaving 14 bases between them. The CDR3 DNA reads as TGCAGTGCTAGTCTGGCTAGCGTTGCAGATACGCAGTATTTT. Amino acids: CSASLASVADTQYF.

This clone showed up just a few times. This chain joins TRBV23-1 and TRBJ1-1; 7 positions agree with TRBD1. TRBV23-1 is designated an ORF whose function remains uncertain. The ends lost 2 bases at V and 3 bases at J; junction bases unmatched: 6. There are 15 residues in the CDR3. DNA for the CDR3: TGCGCCAGCAGTCAACCGGACAGGAGTCACACTGAAGCTTTCTTT. Amino acids: CASSQPDRSHTEAFF.

This chain uses TRBV5-4 with TRBJ1-5; 7 nucleotides align to TRBD1. The V segment lost 3 bases and the J segment 6 bases; nucleotides outside the gene matches: 6. There are 14 residues in the CDR3. The germline V gene encodes CDR1 SGHNT and CDR2 YYREEE (reference sequence). CDR3 sequence reads: CASSSQGTSQPQHF. The CDR3 bases are TGTGCCAGCAGCTCACAGGGGACAAGTCAGCCCCAGCATTTT. The full variable domain, completed using reference TRBV5-4 and TRBJ1-5, is ETGVTQSPTHLIKTRGQQVTLRCSSQSGHNTVSWYQQALGQGPQFIFQYYREEENGRGNFPPRFSGLQFPNYSSELNVNALELDDSALYLCASSSQGTSQPQHFGDGTRLSIL.

The chain joins TRBV5-1 to TRBJ1-4; D possibly corresponds to TRBD1 (6 bases). Germline V gives CDR1 SGHRS, CDR2 YFSETQ. CDR3 length equals 15 residues. The ends were cut back, 3 bases at V and 3 bases at J, with 12 bases in the middle. The CDR3 DNA reads as TGCGCCAGCAGCTCATTAGGACAGTCTAATGAAAAACTGTTTTTT. Translated: CASSSLGQSNEKLFF.

The rearrangement links TRBV21-1 to TRBJ2-3; TRBD1 is the table's D call and was not checked against the DNA. TRBV21-1 is a listed pseudogene. The CDR3 contains 16 residues. This CDR3 is CASSKEDIYSTDTQYF. The CDR3 bases are TGTGCCAGCAGCAAAGAGGACATCTATAGCACAGATACGCAGTATTTT.

The chain combines TRBV18 with TRBJ2-3; unclear D gene. V dropped 3 bases and J dropped 3 bases, with 10 bases sitting between them. CDR1 and CDR2 (germline): KGHSH, LQKENI. The CDR3 spans 14 residues. The CDR3 nucleotides are TGTGCCAGCTCACCTATAGGCAGGACAGATACGCAGTATTTT. Protein: CASSPIGRTDTQYF.

This chain uses TRBV6-1 with TRBJ1-1; a weak D match, TRBD1 (5 bases). The length of the CDR3 is 15 residues. Trimming took off 3 bases at V and 1 base at J, with 12 bases between the two ends. Germline CDR1 MNHNS, CDR2 SASEGT. CDR3 sequence: CASSDYVGPNTEAFF. The DNA for the CDR3 is TGTGCCAGCAGTGATTATGTGGGGCCGAACACTGAAGCTTTCTTT.

The table lists this clone with a few counts. The chain uses TRBV19 and TRBJ2-1, with TRBD2 matching 9 bases. The CDR3 loop spans 15 amino acids. The germline V gene encodes CDR1 LNHDA and CDR2 SQIVND (reference sequence). Trimming at V came to 5 bases and at J to 2 bases, leaving 4 bases not matched to a gene. Written as DNA, the CDR3 is TGTGCCAGTAGTTTAGCGGGGGAAGCCTACAATGAGCAGTTCTTC. Its translation: CASSLAGEAYNEQFF.

This clone occurred once. The V call is TRBV6-5, the J call TRBJ2-5; possible D gene TRBD1, 6 bases. Germline V gene lookup returns CDR1 MNHEY and CDR2 SVGAGI. Trimming left V 11 bases short and J 2 bases short, with 12 bases between. This CDR3 region has 12 residues. The CDR3 reads CAGGQTQETQYF. The CDR3 nucleotides are TGTGCCGGAGGACAGACGCAAGAGACCCAGTACTTC.

The chain recombines TRBV11-2 with TRBJ1-1; the match to TRBD1 covers 8 bases. Germline V gives CDR1 SGHAT, CDR2 FQNNGV. CDR3 size: 16 residues. V dropped 2 bases and J dropped 0; count of bases not matched to a gene: 5. CDR3 sequence reads: CASSLQGAVVNTEAFF. The CDR3 region has the DNA TGTGCCAGCAGCTTACAGGGGGCGGTGGTGAACACTGAAGCTTTCTTT.

This chain uses TRBV5-1 with TRBJ1-5; unclear D gene. The length of the CDR3 is 14 residues. Per germline, CDR1 SGHRS and CDR2 YFSETQ. V lost 4 bases, J lost 1 base, and 9 bases lay in between. CDR3 region: CASSRGGSNQPQHF. The CDR3 bases are TGCGCCAGCAGCCGGGGAGGAAGCAATCAGCCCCAGCATTTT.